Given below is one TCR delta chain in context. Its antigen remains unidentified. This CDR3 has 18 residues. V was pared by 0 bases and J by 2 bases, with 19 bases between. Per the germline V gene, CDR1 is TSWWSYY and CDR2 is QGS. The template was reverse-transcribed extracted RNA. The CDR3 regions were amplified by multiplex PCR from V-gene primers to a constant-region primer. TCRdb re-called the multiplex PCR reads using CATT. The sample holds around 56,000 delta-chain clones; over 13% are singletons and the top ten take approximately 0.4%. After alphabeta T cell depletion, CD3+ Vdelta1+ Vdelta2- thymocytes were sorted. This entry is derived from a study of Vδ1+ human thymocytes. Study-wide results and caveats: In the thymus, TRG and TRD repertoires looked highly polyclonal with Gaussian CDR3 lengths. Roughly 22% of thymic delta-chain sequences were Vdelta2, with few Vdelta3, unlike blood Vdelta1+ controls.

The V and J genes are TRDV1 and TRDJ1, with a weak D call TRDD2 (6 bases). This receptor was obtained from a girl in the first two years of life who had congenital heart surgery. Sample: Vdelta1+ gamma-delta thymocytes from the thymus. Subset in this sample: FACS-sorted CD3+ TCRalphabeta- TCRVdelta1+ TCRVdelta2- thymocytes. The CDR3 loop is CALGELSPTTVSTDKLIF. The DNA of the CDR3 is TGTGCTCTTGGGGAACTTTCTCCTACTACCGTCTCGACCGATAAACTCATCTTT.